Listed below are T cell receptor beta chains from one sample, sequenced in a study of shared clonotypes between healthy human individuals. Only in-frame clones appear in the TCRdb table, and some are missing; sequencing was by immunoSEQ multiplex PCR. The sample shows approximately 700,000 clones, around 78% of them seen only once. Sequencing was done on a sample of memory CD4+ T cells sorted from blood. The receptors were gathered from a woman in her 30s in good health. Each CDR3 is given with its conserved first and last residue.

v_call cdr3_aa
TRBV19 CASTPGQALRYGYTF
TRBV4-1 CASSQDRGGEGPYNEQFF
TRBV28 CASSMASGTRSKQYF
TRBV11-2 CASSPRGLAGAETQYF
TRBV7-8 CASFKPGQGSETQYF
TRBV27 CASSTRTRLTDTQYF
TRBV5-5 CASRKNRGPDEKLFF
TRBV6-5 CASRVRDANSYEQYF
TRBV5-1 CASSLVSGEGETQYF
TRBV6-6 CASSSTGTGGRNIQYF
TRBV27 CASSLVPGGSNTEAFF
TRBV10-3 CATTGTSFYEQYF
TRBV7-7 CASSSRASQKRGYTF
TRBV19 CASSTEGLMNTEAFF
TRBV27 CASSPRGGVNEKLFF
TRBV6-5 CASRERTAHGYTF
TRBV4-1 CASSSPGRDREGQYF
TRBV28 CASSTVISGNTIYF
TRBV6-1 CASSEVWQGANTEAFF
TRBV28 CASSLKAGIETQYF
TRBV28 CASSLAGAGNTIYF
TRBV11-2 CASSLGRGKNYGYTF
TRBV7-9 CASSPGARGEKLFF
TRBV6-1 CASSRIGGVTETQYF
TRBV5-4 CATPGGFQPQHF
TRBV11-2 CASSHTRGLAGRRETQYF
TRBV5-6 CASSLVTGGVDYGYTF
TRBV7-9 CASSLVGGPADTQYF
TRBV27 CASSFGPGLYEQYF
TRBV4-1 CASSQGTSGTVYEQYF
TRBV7-2 CASSPRGAGSYNEQFF
TRBV5-6 CASSLGGIGYTF
TRBV6-5 CASSYRGTRNTEAFF
TRBV23-1 CASSPIRWSPKNIQYF
TRBV2 CASSYTGGTGELFF
TRBV10-3 CAISESGGRNEQFF
TRBV6-6 CASSTQGGGTYEQYF
TRBV5-5 CASSLHSGGSSGNTIYF
TRBV5-1 CASSYGLAQYEQYF
TRBV6-4 CASSADRNYGYTF
TRBV11-2 CASSRPGQAIYEQYF
TRBV28 CASSLYFGAHKSSYNEQFF
TRBV19 CASSIGRLKNTEAFF
TRBV2 CASSGGVGYTF
TRBV6-5 CATKQGLGANVLTF
TRBV7-9 CASSLAASGGTEQYF
TRBV27 CASSSDRAVGGYTF
TRBV7-9 CASSGGPRGTYEQYF
TRBV10-3 CAITKDPTNEQFF
TRBV27 CASSPRTSHEQFF